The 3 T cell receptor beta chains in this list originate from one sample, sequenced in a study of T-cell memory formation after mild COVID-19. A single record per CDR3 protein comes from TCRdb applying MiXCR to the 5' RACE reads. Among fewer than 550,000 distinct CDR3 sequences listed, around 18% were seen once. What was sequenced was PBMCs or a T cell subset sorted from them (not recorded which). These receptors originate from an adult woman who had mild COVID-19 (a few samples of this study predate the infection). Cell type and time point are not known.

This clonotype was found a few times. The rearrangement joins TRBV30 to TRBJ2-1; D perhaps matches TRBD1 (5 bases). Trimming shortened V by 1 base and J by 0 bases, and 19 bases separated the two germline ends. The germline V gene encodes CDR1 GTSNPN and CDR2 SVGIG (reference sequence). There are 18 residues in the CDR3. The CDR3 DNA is TGTGCCTGGAGTGATCCGCGTTCAGGGATTAGCTCCTACAATGAGCAGTTCTTC. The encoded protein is CAWSDPRSGISSYNEQFF.

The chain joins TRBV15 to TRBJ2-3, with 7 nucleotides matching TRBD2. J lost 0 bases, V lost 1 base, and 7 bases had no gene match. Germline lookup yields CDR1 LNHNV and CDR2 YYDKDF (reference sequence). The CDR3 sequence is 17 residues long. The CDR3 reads CATSRALTSASTDTQYF. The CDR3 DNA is TGTGCCACCAGCAGAGCCCTCACTAGCGCTAGCACAGATACGCAGTATTTT.

CDR3 residues: CASSLVGGGAADTQYF. In nucleotides, the CDR3 is TGTGCCAGCAGCTTAGTCGGCGGGGGGGCCGCAGATACGCAGTATTTT. The chain recombines TRBV7-9 with TRBJ2-3; 9 nucleotides match TRBD2. Unmatched junction bases numbered 6, after V lost 1 base and J lost 4 bases. This CDR3 comprises 16 residues. Germline V gene data show CDR1 as SEHNR and CDR2 as FQNEAQ (reference sequence).